This entry lists 7 T cell receptor beta chains sequenced from one sample in a study of blood T cell repertoires in COVID-19. The assay was immunoSEQ multiplex PCR, and TCRdb's table has in-frame clones only and misses some. This sample has 120,000 to 150,000 clones, with approximately 85% found just once. What was sequenced was peripheral blood. The receptors were gathered from an older woman with COVID-19, enrolled during active disease.

The count of this clone is one. V usage is TRBV7-3 and J usage is TRBJ1-1; unclear D gene. Per the germline V gene, CDR1 is SGHTA and CDR2 is FQGTGA. Trimming stripped 1 base from V and 1 base from J, with 10 bases between. The CDR3 extends over 15 amino acids. In DNA, the CDR3 is TGTGCCAGCAGCTTAAATGGAGGAGAGAACACTGAAGCTTTCTTT. Protein product: CASSLNGGENTEAFF.

V usage is TRBV10-3 and J usage is TRBJ1-1, with D perhaps matching TRBD1 (6 bases). The CDR3 is 12 amino acids. Trimming shortened V by 5 bases and J by 3 bases, and 7 bases separated the two germline ends. The germline V gene encodes CDR1 ENHRY and CDR2 SYGVKD. CDR3 coding DNA: TGTGCCATCAGTAACAGGGACACTGAAGCTTTCTTT. As protein: CAISNRDTEAFF.

The CDR3 region has the DNA TGTGCCAGCAGCGTGGCCGGGACAGGGTATGGCTACACCTTC. Amino acids: CASSVAGTGYGYTF. V gene TRBV9 combines with J gene TRBJ1-2; 9 positions match TRBD1. Germline CDR1 and CDR2: SGDLS and YYNGEE. This CDR3 has 14 residues. Unmatched junction bases numbered 4, after V lost 2 bases and J lost 5 bases.

The rearrangement uses TRBV19 and TRBJ1-1; 8 nucleotides agree with TRBD1. V trimming: 7 bases; J trimming: 3 bases; junction bases outside the gene matches: 13. CDR3 length: 16 amino acids. CDR1 and CDR2 from the germline V gene are LNHDA and SQIVND (reference sequence). In nucleotides, the CDR3 is TGTGCCAGTATGGAGGGGACAGGTGGGAGGGACACTGAAGCTTTCTTT. Its translation: CASMEGTGGRDTEAFF. The full variable domain, rest sourced from reference TRBV19 and TRBJ1-1, is DGGITQSPKYLFRKEGQNVTLSCEQNLNHDAMYWYRQDPGQGLRLIYYSQIVNDFQKGDIAEGYSVSREKKESFPLTVTSAQKNPTAFYLCASMEGTGGRDTEAFFGQGTRLTVV.

V is TRBV7-2 and J is TRBJ1-5; tentative D call: TRBD1 (6 bases). V dropped 4 bases and J dropped 8 bases, with 15 bases sitting between them. Germline CDR1 reads SGHTA; CDR2 reads FQGNSA. The CDR3 is 14 amino acids. The CDR3 reads CASSSAGDAEPQHF. CDR3 coding DNA: TGTGCCAGCAGCTCCGCAGGGGATGCTGAGCCCCAGCATTTT.

The chain joins TRBV11-2 to TRBJ2-7; TRBD2 matches 10 bases. V trimming: 10 bases; J trimming: 9 bases; junction bases outside the gene matches: 18. Germline V gives CDR1 SGHAT, CDR2 FQNNGV. CDR3 length: 15 amino acids. This chain's CDR3 is CATKPQRLAGDRQYF. DNA of the CDR3: TGTGCCACCAAGCCTCAGCGGCTAGCGGGGGACAGGCAGTACTTC.

The gene calls are TRBV19 and TRBJ2-1; 7 positions match TRBD1. The V gene end was trimmed by 2 bases and the J gene end by 5 bases; junction bases not matched to a gene: 3. The CDR3 runs to 14 residues. Germline CDR1 and CDR2: LNHDA and SQIVND (reference sequence). The CDR3 region has the DNA TGTGCCAGTAGTATACGGGACAGAGACAATGAGCAGTTCTTC. Residues: CASSIRDRDNEQFF.